The T cell receptor (beta chain) described here comes from a study of glioma-infiltrating T cells after dendritic cell vaccination. Sample time point: after dendritic cell vaccination, including at tumor progression/relapse. Germline V gives CDR1 KGHSH, CDR2 LQKENI. V lost 2 bases, J lost 4 bases, and 4 bases stayed unmatched. There are 15 residues in the CDR3. Some clones are missing from TCRdb's copy, which holds only in-frame ones; the method was immunoSEQ multiplex PCR. The sample lists about 76,000 clones, roughly 91% occurring once. V is TRBV18 and J is TRBJ2-1; 8 bases map to TRBD1. The TCR sequence derives from a human donor with glioblastoma. Material: blood, obtained after dendritic cell vaccination. CDR3 nucleotides: TGTGCCAGCTCACCAGGACAGGGATGGTACAATGAGCAGTTCTTC. Translating gives CASSPGQGWYNEQFF.